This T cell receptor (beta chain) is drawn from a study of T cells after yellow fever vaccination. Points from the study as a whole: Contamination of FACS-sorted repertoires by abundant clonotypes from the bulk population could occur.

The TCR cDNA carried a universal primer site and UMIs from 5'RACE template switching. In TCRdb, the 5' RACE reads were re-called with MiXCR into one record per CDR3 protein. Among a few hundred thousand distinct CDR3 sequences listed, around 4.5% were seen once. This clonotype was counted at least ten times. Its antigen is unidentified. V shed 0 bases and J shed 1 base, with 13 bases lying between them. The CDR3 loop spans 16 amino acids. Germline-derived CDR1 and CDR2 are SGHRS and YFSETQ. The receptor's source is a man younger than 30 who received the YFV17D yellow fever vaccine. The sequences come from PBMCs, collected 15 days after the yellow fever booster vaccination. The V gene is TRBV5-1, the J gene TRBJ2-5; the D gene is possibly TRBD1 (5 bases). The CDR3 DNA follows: TGCGCCAGCAGCTTGGGACCCCTTGGGGCCCAAGAGACCCAGTACTTC. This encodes CASSLGPLGAQETQYF.